This is a list of T cell receptor beta chains from one sample in a study of blood T cell repertoires in COVID-19. Data came from immunoSEQ multiplex PCR; TCRdb stores just in-frame clones and leaves some out. The sample has 150,000 or so clones; approximately 83% are singletons. Material: peripheral blood. The receptor set was obtained from a man between 65 and 85 years old who had recovered from COVID-19. Each CDR3 is given with its conserved first and last residue.

len,v_gene,j_gene,CDR3aa
13,TRBV5-1,TRBJ1-3,CASSYNSGNTIYF
15,TRBV3-1/TRBV3-2,TRBJ1-2,CASSQGGKLGYGYTF
17,TRBV9,TRBJ2-2,CASSTQGGAQYTGELFF
15,TRBV9,TRBJ2-1,CASSVGGTGSNEQFF
19,TRBV19,TRBJ2-3,CASSIAGASGRAGMDTQYF
15,TRBV10-3,TRBJ2-2,CAIRVGGGGTGELFF
13,TRBV28,TRBJ2-7,CASRTGGMYEQYF
13,TRBV18,TRBJ1-3,CASSPGRTGAIYF
15,TRBV28,TRBJ1-2,CASSAGTGENYGYTF
15,TRBV7-2,TRBJ1-1,CASSLLGTGVTEAFF
15,TRBV5-5,TRBJ2-1,CASSTTSGSGNEQFF
15,TRBV5-5,TRBJ2-5,CASSLGGGSTETQYF
14,TRBV20-1,TRBJ2-5,CSASRSGSPETQYF
16,TRBV19,TRBJ1-1,CASSDRAELRGTEAFF
12,TRBV6-5,TRBJ2-2,CASSSITGELFF
15,TRBV18,TRBJ2-1,CASSLRDSTYNEQFF
14,TRBV6-5,TRBJ2-7,CASSYWQGAYEQYF
16,TRBV2,TRBJ2-3,CASSEVRLAATDTQYF
15,TRBV5-4,TRBJ1-1,CASSPSGTAAAEAFF
15,TRBV5-4,TRBJ2-7,CASSLFGERAGEQYF
14,TRBV4-1,TRBJ1-4,CASSQVVQPQGLFF
13,TRBV6-5,TRBJ2-2,CASRVSGSGELFF
15,TRBV19,TRBJ2-7,CASSAYKGQPYEQYF
12,TRBV13,TRBJ2-1,CASRRDSNEQFF
17,TRBV7-9,TRBJ2-1,CASSPQIAGLSYNEQFF
17,TRBV5-1,TRBJ2-1,CASSSYPGQGATNEQFF
18,TRBV7-9,TRBJ2-4,CASSLPPRLAGAKNIQYF
14,TRBV7-2,TRBJ2-5,CASSLGGGRGTQYF
16,TRBV18,TRBJ2-2,CASSLQSGGTTGELFF
14,TRBV28,TRBJ1-2,CASSSETANYGYTF
13,TRBV7-6,TRBJ2-1,CASSLQGDHEQFF
17,TRBV5-4,TRBJ2-5,CASSRGLAGGNQETQYF
15,TRBV11-2,TRBJ2-1,CASSPSGTGGNEQFF
16,TRBV7-2,TRBJ1-3,CASSLELQVVGNTIYF